The clone carrying this TCR beta chain showed up just once. Its antigen is not known. Donors had nominal health at sampling but likely had unrecorded immune exposures. 60 Vbeta and 13 Jbeta primers were used in PCR. Clones were read by immunoSEQ multiplex PCR, and TCRdb kept only the in-frame ones, dropping some. The table has around 170,000 clones, about 79% seen once. The source of the sample is a study of cytomegalovirus exposure and HLA in healthy donors. In the study overall: HLA-typed donors were the source of roughly 80 million unique TCRs held in an early data release. Study-wide results and caveats: A later analysis showed HLA-associated TCR beta chains outstripping equally common others in clonal expansion. Later analysis identified a missense DCLRE1C variant that was linked to TCR beta V- and J-gene trimming.

CDR3 length: 16 residues. Germline CDR1 and CDR2: LNHDA and SQIVND (reference sequence). V lost 2 bases to trimming and J lost 2 bases; unmatched junction nucleotides: 5. This clonotype was obtained from a man between 18 and 29 years old in good health and CMV-seronegative. The sequencing input was PBMCs. The genes are TRBV19 and TRBJ2-3; 9 nucleotides align to TRBD2. The chain's CDR3 is CASSIKLAGTTDTQYF. Written as DNA, the CDR3 is TGTGCCAGTAGTATAAAGCTAGCGGGAACCACAGATACGCAGTATTTT.